One and the same sample provided the 3 T cell receptor beta chains below, sequenced in a study of T cells in localized non-small cell lung cancer. The protocol was immunoSEQ multiplex PCR, while the TCRdb copy is restricted to in-frame clones and leaves out a portion. The sample includes about 41,000 clones, about 83% of them seen just once. Sequencing was performed on PBMCs, taken before any cancer treatment. These receptors came from a man between 40 and 75 years old with stage II lung adenocarcinoma.

By sample share, this clone is medium-sized. This chain links TRBV28 with TRBJ1-2, with 9 nucleotides matching TRBD1. V lost 5 bases to trimming and J lost 3 bases; unmatched junction nucleotides: 7. Germline CDR1 MDHEN, CDR2 SYDVKM. This CDR3 has 15 residues. CDR3 loop: CASSGTGGRDYGYTF. CDR3 coding DNA: TGTGCCAGCAGTGGAACAGGGGGCAGGGACTATGGCTACACCTTC.

The chain uses TRBV6-4 and TRBJ2-4; 7 bases agree with TRBD2. Per germline, CDR1 MRHNA and CDR2 SNTAGT. The ends lost 1 base at V and 5 bases at J; junction bases unmatched: 8. The CDR3 is 16 amino acids. The CDR3 here is CASSDLGGGSQNIQYF. The CDR3 region has the DNA TGTGCCAGCAGTGACTTGGGAGGCGGGAGTCAAAACATTCAGTACTTC.

The chain uses TRBV7-9 and TRBJ2-1; D is unclear. CDR3 length equals 15 residues. Germline-derived CDR1 and CDR2 are SEHNR and FQNEAQ (reference sequence). Trimming stripped 5 bases from V and 8 bases from J, with 19 bases between. The CDR3 sequence is CASSGNFLAWDEQFF. CDR3 nucleotide sequence: TGTGCCAGCAGCGGGAACTTTTTGGCTTGGGATGAGCAGTTCTTC.